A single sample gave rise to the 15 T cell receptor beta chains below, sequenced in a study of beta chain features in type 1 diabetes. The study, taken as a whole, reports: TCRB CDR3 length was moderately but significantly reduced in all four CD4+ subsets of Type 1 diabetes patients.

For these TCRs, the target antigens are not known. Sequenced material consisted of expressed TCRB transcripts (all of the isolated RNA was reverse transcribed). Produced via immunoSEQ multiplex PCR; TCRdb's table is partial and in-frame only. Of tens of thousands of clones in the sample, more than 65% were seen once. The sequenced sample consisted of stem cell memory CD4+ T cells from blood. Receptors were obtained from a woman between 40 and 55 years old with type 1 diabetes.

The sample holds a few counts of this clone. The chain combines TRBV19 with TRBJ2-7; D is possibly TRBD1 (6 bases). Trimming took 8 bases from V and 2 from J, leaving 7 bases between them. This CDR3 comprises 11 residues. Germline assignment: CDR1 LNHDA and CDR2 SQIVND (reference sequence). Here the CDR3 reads CASGDTYEQYF. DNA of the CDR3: TGTGCCAGTGGGGACACCTACGAGCAGTACTTC.

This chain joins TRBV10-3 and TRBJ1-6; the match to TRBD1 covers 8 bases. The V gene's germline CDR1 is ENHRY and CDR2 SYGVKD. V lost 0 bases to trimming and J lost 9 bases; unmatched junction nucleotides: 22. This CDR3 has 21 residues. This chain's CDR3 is CAISESGRWVGGGQGGSPLHF. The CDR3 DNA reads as TGTGCCATCAGTGAGTCGGGCCGCTGGGTTGGTGGAGGACAGGGCGGTTCACCCCTCCACTTT.

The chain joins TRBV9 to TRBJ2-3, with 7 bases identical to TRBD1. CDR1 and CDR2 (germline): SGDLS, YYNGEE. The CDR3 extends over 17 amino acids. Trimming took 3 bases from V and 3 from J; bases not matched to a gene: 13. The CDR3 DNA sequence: TGTGCCAGCAGCGCGACCCCAGGGGGTGACCTTACAGATACGCAGTATTTT. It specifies CASSATPGGDLTDTQYF.

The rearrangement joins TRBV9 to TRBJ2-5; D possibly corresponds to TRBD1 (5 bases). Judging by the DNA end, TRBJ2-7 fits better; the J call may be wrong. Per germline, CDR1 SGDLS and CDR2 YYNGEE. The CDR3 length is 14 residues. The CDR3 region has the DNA TGTGCCAGCAGCGTCCAGGGTGAGTCCTACGAGCAGTACTTC. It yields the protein CASSVQGESYEQYF.

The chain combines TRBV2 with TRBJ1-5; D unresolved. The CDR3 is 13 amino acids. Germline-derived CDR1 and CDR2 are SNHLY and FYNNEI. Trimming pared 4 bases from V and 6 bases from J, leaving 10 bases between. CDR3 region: CASSAQGGQPQHF. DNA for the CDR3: TGTGCCAGCAGTGCTCAAGGAGGTCAGCCCCAGCATTTT.

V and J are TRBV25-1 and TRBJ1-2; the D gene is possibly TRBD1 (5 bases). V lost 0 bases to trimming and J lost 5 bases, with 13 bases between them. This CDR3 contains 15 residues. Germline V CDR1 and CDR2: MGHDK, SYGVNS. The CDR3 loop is CASSEYGAGAYGYTF. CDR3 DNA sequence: TGTGCCAGCAGTGAATATGGGGCCGGCGCTTATGGCTACACCTTC.

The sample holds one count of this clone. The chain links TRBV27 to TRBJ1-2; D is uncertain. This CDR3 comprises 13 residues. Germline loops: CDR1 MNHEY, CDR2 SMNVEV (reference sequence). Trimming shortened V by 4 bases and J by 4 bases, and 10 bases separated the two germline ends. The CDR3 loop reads CASSYAGGYGYTF. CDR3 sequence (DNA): TGTGCCAGCAGTTACGCCGGAGGCTATGGCTACACCTTC.

The CDR3 reads CASSLGPTKNDYEQYF. The DNA for the CDR3 is TGCGCCAGCAGCTTGGGTCCGACAAAAAATGACTACGAGCAGTACTTC. V gene TRBV5-1 combines with J gene TRBJ2-7; D gene uncertain. CDR1 and CDR2 from the germline V gene are SGHRS and YFSETQ. The germline V and J ends were trimmed by 0 bases and 3 bases, with 16 bases remaining between them. The CDR3 is 16 residues long.

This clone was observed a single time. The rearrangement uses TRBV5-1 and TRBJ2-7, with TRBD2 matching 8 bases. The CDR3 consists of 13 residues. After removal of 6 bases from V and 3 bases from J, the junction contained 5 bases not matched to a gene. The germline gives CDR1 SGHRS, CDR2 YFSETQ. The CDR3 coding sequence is TGCGCCAGCAAGTCGGCGGGGGGCTACGAGCAGTACTTC. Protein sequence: CASKSAGGYEQYF.

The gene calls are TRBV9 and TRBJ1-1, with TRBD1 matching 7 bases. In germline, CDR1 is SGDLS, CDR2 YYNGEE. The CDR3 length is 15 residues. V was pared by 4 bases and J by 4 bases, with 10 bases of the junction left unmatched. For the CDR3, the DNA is TGTGCCAGCAGCCCGCCCCAGGGGGTTAGCACTGAAGCTTTCTTT. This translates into CASSPPQGVSTEAFF.

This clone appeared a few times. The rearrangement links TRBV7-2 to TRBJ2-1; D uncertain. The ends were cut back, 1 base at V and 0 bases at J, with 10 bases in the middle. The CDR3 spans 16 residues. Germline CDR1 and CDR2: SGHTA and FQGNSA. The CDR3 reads CASSLVDLRSYNEQFF. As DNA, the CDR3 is TGTGCCAGCAGCTTAGTCGACTTACGCTCCTACAATGAGCAGTTCTTC. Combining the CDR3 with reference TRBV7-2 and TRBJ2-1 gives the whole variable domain GAGVSQSPSNKVTEKGKDVELRCDPISGHTALYWYRQSLGQGLEFLIYFQGNSAPDKSGLPSDRFSAERTGGSVSTLTIQRTQQEDSAVYLCASSLVDLRSYNEQFFGPGTRLTVL.

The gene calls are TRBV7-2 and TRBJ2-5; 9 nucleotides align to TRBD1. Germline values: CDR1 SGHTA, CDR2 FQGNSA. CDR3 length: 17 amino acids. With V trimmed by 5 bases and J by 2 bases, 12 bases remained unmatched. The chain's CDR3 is CASSPAVHRGPQETQYF. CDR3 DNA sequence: TGTGCCAGCAGCCCTGCCGTCCACAGGGGGCCACAAGAGACCCAGTACTTC. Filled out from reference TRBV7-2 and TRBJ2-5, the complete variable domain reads GAGVSQSPSNKVTEKGKDVELRCDPISGHTALYWYRQSLGQGLEFLIYFQGNSAPDKSGLPSDRFSAERTGGSVSTLTIQRTQQEDSAVYLCASSPAVHRGPQETQYFGPGTRLLVL.

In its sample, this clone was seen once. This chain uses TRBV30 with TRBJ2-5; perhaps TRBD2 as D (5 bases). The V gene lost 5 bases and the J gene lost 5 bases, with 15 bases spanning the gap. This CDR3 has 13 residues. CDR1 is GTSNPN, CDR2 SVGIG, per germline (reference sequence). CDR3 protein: CAWRLGSTETQYF. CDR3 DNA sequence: TGTGCCTGGCGGTTAGGGAGTACCGAGACCCAGTACTTC.

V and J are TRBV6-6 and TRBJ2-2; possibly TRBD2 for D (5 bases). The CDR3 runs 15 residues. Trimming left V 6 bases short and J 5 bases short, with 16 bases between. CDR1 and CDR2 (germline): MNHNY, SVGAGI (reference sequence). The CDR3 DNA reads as TGTGCCAGCAGGGAAGAGCGGCGCTTAACCGGGGAGCTGTTTTTT. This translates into CASREERRLTGELFF.

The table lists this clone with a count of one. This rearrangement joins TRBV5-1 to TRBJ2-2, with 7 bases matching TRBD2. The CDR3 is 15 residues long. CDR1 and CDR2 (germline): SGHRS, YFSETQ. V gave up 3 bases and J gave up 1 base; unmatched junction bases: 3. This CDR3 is CASSYGEGNTGELFF. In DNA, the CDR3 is TGCGCCAGCAGCTACGGGGAGGGGAACACCGGGGAGCTGTTTTTT.